This T cell receptor (beta chain) was sequenced for a study of blood T cells in healthy people across ages. CDR1 is SGHKS and CDR2 is YYEKEE in the germline V gene (reference sequence). CDR3 length: 15 amino acids. Deletions cut 0 bases from V and 2 bases from J, with 12 bases between. A note on this clonotype: The antigen remains unidentified.

Study-wide findings and caveats: PBMCs were not sorted, which prevented a conclusive comparison of naive versus antigen-experienced cells.

A sample-barcoded 5' primer and a J-beta primer mix were used in a second PCR of about 6 to 12 cycles. Each single sample gave us at least 2.5 million CDR3-containing paired-end reads. TCRdb redid the calling of the 5' RACE reads with MiXCR, one entry per CDR3 protein. The data contain 1.5 million to 2 million distinct CDR3 sequences, roughly 50% of them singletons. Caucasian, healthy and from Russia, the donors were aged between 6 and 90. Each donor's blood draw was approximately 10 milliliters of peripheral blood. This chain joins TRBV5-5 and TRBJ2-7; D is unresolved. The sample taken for sequencing was blood. The TCR originated in a middle-aged woman in good health. DNA for the CDR3: TGTGCCAGCAGCTTGGCCATGGCCCTGACCTACGAGCAGTACTTC. Residues: CASSLAMALTYEQYF.